Presented here are 24 T cell receptor beta chains from one specimen sequenced in a study of TIL therapy for anti-PD-1-resistant metastatic lung cancer (dated by TCRdb to about 2021). TCR beta CDR3 regions were amplified from genomic DNA with the immunoSEQ v3 hsTCRB kit using bias-controlled multiplex PCR. In TCRdb, the immuneACCESS table is reduced to in-frame sequences with V and J assigned. These tables do not hold every clone; where another copy was compared, an unresolved V gene accounts for under half, and the others remain unexplained. Present in this sample are about 53,000 clones, 73% of which were seen just once. Clones ranked in the top ten supply 1.5% to 2% of the sample. The time point label for this specimen denotes: pre-treatment sample, taken before nivolumab and TIL therapy. This specimen consisted of blood, obtained at baseline. All receptors derive from a person between 25 and 79 years old with non-small cell lung cancer.

Here the CDR3 DNA reads TGTGCCAGCAGTTCGACATTGTCCACCGGGGAGCTGTTTTTT. Translating it yields CASSSTLSTGELFF. This sequence joins TRBV6-6 and TRBJ2-2; D not certain. There are 14 residues in the CDR3. V was shortened by 4 bases and J by 4 bases, with 10 bases between the two germline ends. The germline gives CDR1 MNHNY, CDR2 SVGAGI (reference sequence).

The V call is TRBV7-9, the J call TRBJ1-2, with D maybe TRBD1 (6 bases). V shed 6 bases and J shed 2 bases, with 7 bases lying between them. This CDR3 is built from 12 residues. From germline, CDR1 is SEHNR and CDR2 FQNEAQ (reference sequence). The CDR3, as DNA: TGTGCCAGCAGTGGACAGAACTATGGCTACACCTTC. Translating it yields CASSGQNYGYTF.

The chain's CDR3 is CASSSSGELFF. The DNA for the CDR3 is TGTGCCAGCAGCTCCTCCGGGGAGCTGTTTTTT. The chain recombines TRBV13 with TRBJ2-2; unclear D gene. Trimming shortened V by 4 bases and J by 6 bases, and 3 bases separated the two germline ends. This CDR3 comprises 11 residues. CDR1 is PRHDT, CDR2 FYEKMQ, per germline (reference sequence).

The V call is TRBV19, the J call TRBJ2-1; no reliable D call. Germline-derived CDR1 and CDR2 are LNHDA and SQIVND (reference sequence). The CDR3 runs to 16 residues. Trimming took 0 bases from V and 10 from J, leaving 19 bases between them. The CDR3 DNA sequence: TGTGCCAGTAGTATAGATCAGCAGCTGACCCGAGCAGAGCAGTTCTTC. Residues: CASSIDQQLTRAEQFF. The variable domain in full, with the rest retrieved from reference TRBV19 and TRBJ2-1, is DGGITQSPKYLFRKEGQNVTLSCEQNLNHDAMYWYRQDPGQGLRLIYYSQIVNDFQKGDIAEGYSVSREKKESFPLTVTSAQKNPTAFYLCASSIDQQLTRAEQFFGPGTRLTVL.

The V and J genes are TRBV7-2 and TRBJ2-7, with D maybe TRBD2 (5 bases). This CDR3 is built from 15 residues. V gave up 1 base and J gave up 2 bases, with 12 bases separating them. Germline assignment: CDR1 SGHTA and CDR2 FQGNSA. This CDR3 reads CASSLGEGPTYEQYF. In nucleotides, the CDR3 is TGTGCCAGCAGCTTAGGAGAGGGTCCCACCTACGAGCAGTACTTC.

The J gene is TRBJ1-1, the V gene TRBV5-6; no reliable D call. Germline V gene lookup returns CDR1 SGHDT and CDR2 YYEEEE. This CDR3 spans 11 amino acids. The germline V and J ends were trimmed by 0 bases and 8 bases, with 5 bases remaining between them. CDR3 sequence: CASSLASEAFF. CDR3 in DNA: TGTGCCAGCAGCTTGGCTTCGGAAGCTTTCTTT.

This chain links TRBV2 with TRBJ2-7; 10 bases match TRBD2. The CDR3 runs to 15 residues. J gave up 0 bases and V 6 bases, and 5 bases lay outside the gene matches. Germline V CDR1 and CDR2: SNHLY, FYNNEI. Here the CDR3 DNA reads TGTGCCAGCAGGTTCGGACTAGCGGACTCCTACGAGCAGTACTTC. This translates into CASRFGLADSYEQYF.

This CDR3 is CASSLSGGKNTEAFF. In DNA form, the CDR3 reads TGCGCCAGCAGCTTGTCCGGAGGGAAGAACACTGAAGCTTTCTTT. The rearrangement uses TRBV5-1 and TRBJ1-1; no clear D gene. V lost 1 base and J lost 1, with 11 bases in between. The CDR3 consists of 15 residues. The germline CDR1 and CDR2 sequences are SGHRS and YFSETQ.

V gene TRBV11-3 combines with J gene TRBJ2-1, with D tentatively TRBD2 (6 bases). The CDR3 loop spans 13 amino acids. Germline V gene sequence: CDR1 SGHNT, CDR2 YENEEA. V was cut by 8 bases and J by 6 bases, with 14 bases left in between. CDR3 residues: CASGAGTFNEQFF. As DNA, the CDR3 is TGTGCCAGCGGGGCCGGGACTTTCAATGAGCAGTTCTTC.

This chain joins TRBV10-1 and TRBJ1-1; no definite D call. Trimming cost V 2 bases and J 4 bases, with 5 bases left between them. The CDR3 length is 12 residues. Looked up from germline, CDR1 is WNHNN and CDR2 is SYGVQD (reference sequence). CDR3: CASSEGSTEAFF. The CDR3 DNA reads TGCGCCAGCAGTGAGGGAAGCACTGAAGCTTTCTTT.

The sample holds a few counts of this clone. The J gene is TRBJ2-1, the V gene TRBV7-8; 11 bases are a match to TRBD2. The V and J ends lost 3 bases and 4 bases, in that order; junction bases with no gene match: 2. The CDR3 is 15 residues long. The germline V gene encodes CDR1 SGHVS and CDR2 FQNEAQ. In nucleotides, the CDR3 is TGTGCCAGCAGCTTTACTAGCGGGAGTTACAATGAGCAGTTCTTC. Protein: CASSFTSGSYNEQFF. The full variable domain, rest sourced from reference TRBV7-8 and TRBJ2-1, is GAGVSQSPRYKVAKRGQDVALRCDPISGHVSLFWYQQALGQGPEFLTYFQNEAQLDKSGLPSDRFFAERPEGSVSTLKIQRTQQEDSAVYLCASSFTSGSYNEQFFGPGTRLTVL.

The chain carries TRBV28 and TRBJ1-4, with D possibly matching TRBD1 (6 bases). The V and J ends lost 2 bases and 7 bases respectively, with 11 bases between them. Germline assignment: CDR1 MDHEN and CDR2 SYDVKM. This CDR3 has 14 residues. The CDR3 bases are TGTGCCAGCAGTTTAAGGGGGTTAGCTGAAAAACTGTTTTTT. Translation gives CASSLRGLAEKLFF.

The rearrangement joins TRBV4-1 to TRBJ2-7; 8 positions agree with TRBD2. Looked up from germline, CDR1 is MGHRA and CDR2 is YSYEKL. CDR3 length equals 15 residues. J gave up 6 bases and V 0 bases, and 7 bases lay outside the gene matches. CDR3 nucleotides: TGCGCCAGCAGCCAAGATCGGCGGGAGGTTGTCGAGCAGTACTTC. Translated: CASSQDRREVVEQYF.

This clone came up a few times. The chain uses TRBV15 and TRBJ1-5, with 9 bases fitting TRBD1. The CDR3 consists of 14 residues. J gave up 4 bases and V 6 bases, and 4 bases lay outside the gene matches. Germline V gene lookup returns CDR1 LNHNV and CDR2 YYDKDF (reference sequence). The CDR3 is CATSWDRVNQPQHF. The CDR3 nucleotides are TGTGCCACCAGTTGGGACAGGGTGAATCAGCCCCAGCATTTT.

The V and J genes are TRBV19 and TRBJ1-1; D is undetermined. Germline V gives CDR1 LNHDA, CDR2 SQIVND (reference sequence). The CDR3 consists of 14 residues. V was clipped by 4 bases and J by 8 bases, with 17 bases between them. CDR3 residues: CASSSATTPGEAFF. CDR3 sequence (DNA): TGTGCCAGTAGTAGTGCCACCACACCCGGCGAAGCTTTCTTT.

This chain links TRBV28 with TRBJ2-3, with D hard to call. Trimming took 6 bases from V and 5 from J, leaving 15 bases between them. The CDR3 totals 14 residues. From germline, CDR1 is MDHEN and CDR2 SYDVKM. CDR3 DNA: TGTGCCAGCAGCTTCTCAGGTTTGGGAGATACGCAGTATTTT. Translated, it gives CASSFSGLGDTQYF.

The chain recombines TRBV5-1 with TRBJ1-1, with TRBD1 identical over 9 bases. The CDR3 covers 17 residues. Trimming cost V 4 bases and J 0 bases; bases outside gene matches: 10. Germline values: CDR1 SGHRS, CDR2 YFSETQ. DNA for the CDR3: TGCGCCAGCAGCCGCACAGGGGGCTTCAGACTGAACACTGAAGCTTTCTTT. This encodes CASSRTGGFRLNTEAFF.

The rearrangement uses TRBV27 and TRBJ1-6; D remains unclear. The germline V and J ends were trimmed by 1 base and 9 bases, with 13 bases remaining between them. CDR1 and CDR2 from the germline V gene are MNHEY and SMNVEV (reference sequence). The length of the CDR3 is 15 residues. CDR3 protein: CASSLYGRVGSPLHF. The CDR3 nucleotides are TGTGCCAGCAGTTTATATGGTAGGGTTGGTTCACCCCTCCACTTT.

This chain joins TRBV30 and TRBJ2-7, with 7 positions matching TRBD1. Germline CDR1 GTSNPN, CDR2 SVGIG (reference sequence). Trimming removed 5 bases from V and 12 bases from J; junction bases left unmatched: 10. The CDR3 extends over 11 amino acids. CDR3 protein: CAWEDTGALYF. For the CDR3, the DNA is TGTGCCTGGGAAGACACAGGGGCGCTGTACTTC.

The CDR3 DNA follows: TGTGCCAGCAGCTTATCCAACGGGGAGACCCAGTACTTC. Translated, it gives CASSLSNGETQYF. The rearrangement links TRBV7-2 to TRBJ2-5; D not certain. Deletions cut 2 bases from V and 5 bases from J, with 9 bases between. The CDR3 totals 13 residues. CDR1 and CDR2 from the germline V gene are SGHTA and FQGNSA.

This chain uses TRBV27 with TRBJ2-1, with TRBD1 identical over 8 bases. The CDR3 has 18 residues. The germline gives CDR1 MNHEY, CDR2 SMNVEV (reference sequence). Trimming cost V 2 bases and J 6 bases; bases outside gene matches: 15. This CDR3 reads CASSLKRGGRDRSNEQFF. The CDR3 region has the DNA TGTGCCAGCAGTTTAAAACGGGGTGGACGGGACAGGAGCAATGAGCAGTTCTTC.

Only one count was recorded for this clone. This rearrangement joins TRBV6-1 to TRBJ2-3; unclear D gene. Germline V CDR1 and CDR2: MNHNS, SASEGT. With 6 bases removed from V and 4 bases from J, the gap between germline ends came to 5 bases. This CDR3 is built from 11 residues. CDR3 sequence (DNA): TGTGCCAGCAGCGGTCCAGATACGCAGTATTTT. As protein: CASSGPDTQYF.

This clone was observed a few times. V usage is TRBV5-6 and J usage is TRBJ1-4, with D perhaps matching TRBD1 (5 bases). This CDR3 contains 12 residues. The V end was cut by 3 bases, the J end by 6 bases, with 6 bases between. Germline CDR1 is SGHDT and CDR2 is YYEEEE. This CDR3 reads CASSWGDEKLFF. In nucleotides, the CDR3 is TGTGCCAGCAGCTGGGGGGATGAAAAACTGTTTTTT.

This clone came up once. The chain links TRBV5-6 to TRBJ2-7; 9 nucleotides align to TRBD1. The junction had 2 bases not matched to a gene; V was cut back by 0 bases and J by 4 bases. Germline CDR1 and CDR2: SGHDT and YYEEEE. There are 14 residues in the CDR3. The CDR3 loop reads CASSLDRGRYEQYF. For the CDR3, the DNA is TGTGCCAGCAGCTTGGACAGGGGGCGTTACGAGCAGTACTTC.